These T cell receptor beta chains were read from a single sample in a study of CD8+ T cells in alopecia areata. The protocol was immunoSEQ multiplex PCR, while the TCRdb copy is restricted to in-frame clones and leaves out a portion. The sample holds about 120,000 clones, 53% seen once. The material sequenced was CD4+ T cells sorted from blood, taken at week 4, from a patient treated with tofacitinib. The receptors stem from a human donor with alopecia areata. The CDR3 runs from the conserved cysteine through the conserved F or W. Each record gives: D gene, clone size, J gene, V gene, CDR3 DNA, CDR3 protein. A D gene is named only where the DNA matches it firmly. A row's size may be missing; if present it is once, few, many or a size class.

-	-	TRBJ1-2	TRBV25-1	TGTGCCAGCAGTGAATCTCTAGGGTATGGCTACACCTTC	CASSESLGYGYTF
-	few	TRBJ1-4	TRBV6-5	TGTGCCAGCAGTGGCCGGGAGGGCCCAGATGAAAAACTGTTTTTT	CASSGREGPDEKLFF
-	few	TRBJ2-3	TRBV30	TGTGCCTGGAGCCCGGGTTTTAGCACAGATACGCAGTATTTT	CAWSPGFSTDTQYF
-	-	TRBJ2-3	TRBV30	TGTGCCTGGAGTGTATTCGGCGGAAGCACAGATACGCAGTATTTT	CAWSVFGGSTDTQYF
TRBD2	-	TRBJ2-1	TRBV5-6	TGTGCCAGCAGCCCATCGGGACTACCATCTAATGAGCAGTTCTTC	CASSPSGLPSNEQFF
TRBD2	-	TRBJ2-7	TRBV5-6	TGTGCCAGCAGCACGACTAGCGGCGCCTACGAGCAGTACTTC	CASSTTSGAYEQYF
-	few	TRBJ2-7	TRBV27	TGTGCCAGCAGTCCCGAACGGAGTAGTCGCGAGCAGTACTTC	CASSPERSSREQYF
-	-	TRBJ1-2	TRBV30	TGTGCCTGGAGTGCGTTCGGCGGATCCTATGGCTACACCTTC	CAWSAFGGSYGYTF
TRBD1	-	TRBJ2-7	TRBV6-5	TGTGCCAGCAGTTACGACAGGGCAGGTTACGAGCAGTACTTC	CASSYDRAGYEQYF
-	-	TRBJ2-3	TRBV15	TGTGCCACCAGCAGAGCGGAGGCAGGACGCACGGATACGCAGTATTTT	CATSRAEAGRTDTQYF
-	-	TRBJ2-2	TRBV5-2	TGTGCCAGCAGCCAAGTCTATGATAGCGGCACCGGGGAGCTGTTTTTT	CASSQVYDSGTGELFF
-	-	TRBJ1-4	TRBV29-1	TGCAGCGTTGGTGCGGGCCCCGGTGAAAAACTGTTTTTT	CSVGAGPGEKLFF
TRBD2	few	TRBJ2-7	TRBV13	TGTGCCAGCCGCCGAGCCACAAGCGGGGGGGCCTACGAGCAGTACTTC	CASRRATSGGAYEQYF
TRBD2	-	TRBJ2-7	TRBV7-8	TGTGCCAGCAGCCTAAATGGGGCGGGAGCGTCCTCCTACGAGCAGTACTTC	CASSLNGAGASSYEQYF
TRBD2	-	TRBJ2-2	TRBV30	TGTGCCTGGACGCCGGGGAGGGTGCCCGGGGAGCTGTTTTTT	CAWTPGRVPGELFF
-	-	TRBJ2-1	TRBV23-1	TGCGCCAGCTCCCCGGAGCAGTTCTTC	CASSPEQFF
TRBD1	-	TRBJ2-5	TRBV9	TGTGCCAGCAGCGTATCGGGACAGCTATACCAAGAGACCCAGTACTTC	CASSVSGQLYQETQYF
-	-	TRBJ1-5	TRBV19	TGTGCCAGTACTCTAGGCGGGACGCTTAGCAATCAGCCCCAGCATTTT	CASTLGGTLSNQPQHF
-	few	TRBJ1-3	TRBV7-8	TGTGCCAGCAGCTTGGGACACTCTGGAAACACCATATATTTT	CASSLGHSGNTIYF
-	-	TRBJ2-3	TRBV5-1	TGCGCCAGCAGCTTGGTCATAGGGCGGGCAGATACGCAGTATTTT	CASSLVIGRADTQYF
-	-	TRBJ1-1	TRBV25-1	TGTGCCAGCAGGGAGAACACTGAAGCTTTCTTT	CASRENTEAFF
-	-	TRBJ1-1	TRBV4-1	TGCGCCAGCAGCCGGCAGGGGCAGGGGAACACTGAAGCTTTCTTT	CASSRQGQGNTEAFF
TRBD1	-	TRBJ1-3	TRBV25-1	TGTGCCAGCAGTGACCTGACAGGGTACTCTGGAAACACCATATATTTT	CASSDLTGYSGNTIYF
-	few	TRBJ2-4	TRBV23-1	TGCGCCAGCAAAACAATCAGGGAGTTTCAGTACTTC	CASKTIREFQYF